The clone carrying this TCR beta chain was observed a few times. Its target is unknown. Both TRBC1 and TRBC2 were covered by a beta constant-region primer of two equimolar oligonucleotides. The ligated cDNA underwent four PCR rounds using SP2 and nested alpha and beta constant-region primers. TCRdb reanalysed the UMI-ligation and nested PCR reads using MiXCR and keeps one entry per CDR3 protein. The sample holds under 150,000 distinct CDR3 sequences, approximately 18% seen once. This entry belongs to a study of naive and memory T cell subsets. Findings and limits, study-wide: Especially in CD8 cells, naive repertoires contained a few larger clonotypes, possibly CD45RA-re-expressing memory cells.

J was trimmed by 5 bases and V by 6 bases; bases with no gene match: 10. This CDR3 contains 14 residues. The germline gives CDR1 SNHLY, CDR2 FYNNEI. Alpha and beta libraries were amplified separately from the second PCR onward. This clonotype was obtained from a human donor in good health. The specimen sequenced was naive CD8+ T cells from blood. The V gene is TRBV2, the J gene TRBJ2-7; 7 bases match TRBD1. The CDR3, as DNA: TGTGCCAGCAGCCCGACAGGGAATGACGACGAGCAGTACTTC. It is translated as CASSPTGNDDEQYF.